This is a list of T cell receptor beta chains from one sample in a study of T cells after somatic rescue of genetic block. The method was immunoSEQ multiplex PCR; TCRdb's version includes in-frame clones alone and lacks a portion of them. The table lists 14,000 to 15,000 clones, 72% of them singletons. Sequencing used peripheral blood mononuclear cells (PBMCs). The receptors here all came from a boy under 18. Each CDR3 is given with its conserved first and last residue. The order of the fields is J gene, V gene, clone size, D gene, CDR3 protein, CDR3 DNA. A D gene is named only where the DNA matches it firmly. Clone size, where shown, is once, few, many, or a class for clones that have expanded.

j_call: TRBJ2-5; v_call: TRBV27; clone_size: .; d_call: .; cdr3_aa: CASSYKAGETQYF; cdr3_nt: TGTGCCAGCAGTTACAAGGCCGGCGAGACCCAGTACTTC
j_call: TRBJ2-7; v_call: TRBV2; clone_size: .; d_call: .; cdr3_aa: CASSDPGETYEQYF; cdr3_nt: TGTGCCAGCAGTGACCCAGGGGAGACCTACGAGCAGTACTTC
j_call: TRBJ2-3; v_call: TRBV19; clone_size: .; d_call: TRBD2; cdr3_aa: CASSSQGLAGVDTQYF; cdr3_nt: TGTGCCAGTAGTTCGCAGGGACTAGCGGGAGTAGATACGCAGTATTTT
j_call: TRBJ1-1; v_call: TRBV5-5; clone_size: few; d_call: .; cdr3_aa: CASSFLSPGTDTEAFF; cdr3_nt: TGTGCCAGCAGCTTCTTAAGCCCAGGGACCGACACTGAAGCTTTCTTT
j_call: TRBJ2-5; v_call: TRBV9; clone_size: .; d_call: .; cdr3_aa: CASSVDPETQYF; cdr3_nt: TGTGCCAGCAGCGTAGATCCGGAGACCCAGTACTTC
j_call: TRBJ2-3; v_call: TRBV28; clone_size: .; d_call: .; cdr3_aa: CASSFGATDTQYF; cdr3_nt: TGTGCCAGCAGCTTCGGGGCGACAGATACGCAGTATTTT
j_call: TRBJ2-5; v_call: TRBV11-2; clone_size: .; d_call: TRBD1; cdr3_aa: CASSYLPRTGQETQYF; cdr3_nt: TGTGCCAGCAGCTACCTACCCCGGACAGGCCAAGAGACCCAGTACTTC
j_call: TRBJ1-3; v_call: TRBV18; clone_size: .; d_call: .; cdr3_aa: CASSPTERNTIYF; cdr3_nt: TGTGCCAGCTCACCCACCGAGAGAAACACCATATATTTT
j_call: TRBJ2-7; v_call: TRBV6-5; clone_size: .; d_call: TRBD2; cdr3_aa: CASSYRGLAGPGEQYF; cdr3_nt: TGTGCCAGCAGTTACCGGGGACTAGCGGGGCCCGGCGAGCAGTACTTC
j_call: TRBJ2-7; v_call: TRBV6-1; clone_size: .; d_call: .; cdr3_aa: CASSDFWAGAYEQYF; cdr3_nt: TGTGCCAGCAGTGATTTTTGGGCCGGAGCCTACGAGCAGTACTTC
j_call: TRBJ1-2; v_call: TRBV5-6; clone_size: .; d_call: TRBD1; cdr3_aa: CASSSWTGDGYTF; cdr3_nt: TGTGCCAGCAGCTCCTGGACAGGGGATGGCTACACCTTC
j_call: TRBJ2-7; v_call: TRBV28; clone_size: .; d_call: TRBD2; cdr3_aa: CASSGLAVYEQYF; cdr3_nt: TGTGCCAGCAGTGGACTAGCGGTTTACGAGCAGTACTTC
j_call: TRBJ1-1; v_call: TRBV5-4; clone_size: .; d_call: TRBD1; cdr3_aa: CASSHKATGSGTEAFF; cdr3_nt: TGTGCCAGCAGCCATAAAGCGACAGGGAGCGGAACTGAAGCTTTCTTT
j_call: TRBJ1-3; v_call: TRBV29-1; clone_size: .; d_call: .; cdr3_aa: CSVGSSGNTIYF; cdr3_nt: TGCAGCGTTGGCAGCTCTGGAAACACCATATATTTT
j_call: TRBJ2-7; v_call: TRBV27; clone_size: .; d_call: .; cdr3_aa: CASSLSRLPGQPSLYEQYF; cdr3_nt: TGTGCCAGCAGTTTATCCAGGCTCCCCGGTCAACCCTCCCTCTACGAGCAGTACTTC
j_call: TRBJ2-1; v_call: TRBV5-1; clone_size: .; d_call: .; cdr3_aa: CASSLAGRATYNEQFF; cdr3_nt: TGCGCCAGCAGCTTGGCGGGCAGGGCCACCTACAATGAGCAGTTCTTC
j_call: TRBJ2-2; v_call: TRBV18; clone_size: .; d_call: TRBD1; cdr3_aa: CASSPRDSPTGELFF; cdr3_nt: TGTGCCAGCTCACCCCGGGACAGCCCCACCGGGGAGCTGTTTTTT
j_call: TRBJ2-7; v_call: TRBV7-9; clone_size: .; d_call: .; cdr3_aa: CASSLERTLSYEQYF; cdr3_nt: TGTGCCAGCAGCTTAGAGAGGACCCTATCCTACGAGCAGTACTTC
j_call: TRBJ1-6; v_call: TRBV5-1; clone_size: few; d_call: TRBD1; cdr3_aa: CASSLGLGQGSSPLHF; cdr3_nt: TGCGCCAGCAGCTTGGGGCTTGGACAGGGGAGTTCACCCCTCCACTTT
j_call: TRBJ1-1; v_call: TRBV6-1; clone_size: medium-sized; d_call: .; cdr3_aa: CASKDPHPEAFF; cdr3_nt: TGTGCCAGCAAGGACCCCCATCCTGAAGCTTTCTTT
j_call: TRBJ1-6; v_call: TRBV10-3; clone_size: once; d_call: .; cdr3_aa: CAISEQGLDNSPLHF; cdr3_nt: TGTGCCATCAGTGAGCAAGGACTTGATAATTCACCCCTCCACTTT
j_call: TRBJ2-2; v_call: TRBV6-5; clone_size: once; d_call: .; cdr3_aa: CASRGITFGELFF; cdr3_nt: TGTGCCAGCAGGGGAATAACCTTCGGGGAGCTGTTTTTT
j_call: TRBJ2-6; v_call: TRBV6-4; clone_size: .; d_call: .; cdr3_aa: CASSDISGANVLTF; cdr3_nt: TGTGCCAGCAGTGACATCTCTGGGGCCAACGTCCTGACTTTC
j_call: TRBJ1-2; v_call: TRBV5-1; clone_size: .; d_call: .; cdr3_aa: CASSLGQINNYGYTF; cdr3_nt: TGCGCCAGCAGCTTGGGACAGATCAATAACTATGGCTACACCTTC